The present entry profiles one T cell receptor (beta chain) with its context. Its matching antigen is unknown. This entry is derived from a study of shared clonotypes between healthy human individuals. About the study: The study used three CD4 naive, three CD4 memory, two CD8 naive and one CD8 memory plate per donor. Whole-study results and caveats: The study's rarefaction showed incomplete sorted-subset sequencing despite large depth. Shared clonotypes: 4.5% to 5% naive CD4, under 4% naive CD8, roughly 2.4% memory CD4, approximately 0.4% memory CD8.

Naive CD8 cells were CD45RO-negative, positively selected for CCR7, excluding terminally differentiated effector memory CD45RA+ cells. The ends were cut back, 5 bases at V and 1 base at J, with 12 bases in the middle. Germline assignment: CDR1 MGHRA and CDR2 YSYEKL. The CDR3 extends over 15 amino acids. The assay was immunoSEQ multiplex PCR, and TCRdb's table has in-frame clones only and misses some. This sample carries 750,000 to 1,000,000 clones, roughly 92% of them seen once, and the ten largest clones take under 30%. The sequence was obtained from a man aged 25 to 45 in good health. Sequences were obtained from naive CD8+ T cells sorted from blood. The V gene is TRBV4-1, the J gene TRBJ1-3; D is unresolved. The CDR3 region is CASSVGRTSGNTIYF. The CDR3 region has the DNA TGCGCCAGCAGCGTAGGGAGGACGTCTGGAAACACCATATATTTT.